This T cell receptor beta chain is from a study of OX40 agonist ivuxolimab in advanced cancers. This clone has just one count. Sequenced by immunoSEQ multiplex PCR; TCRdb stores in-frame clones only, minus some. Of about 66,000 clones listed, 85% to 90% are singletons. Germline assignment: CDR1 SGHTA and CDR2 FQGNSA. The CDR3 is made up of 15 amino acids. With 5 bases clipped from V and 9 bases from J, the junction kept 7 bases outside the gene matches. Source: CD4+ or CD8+ T cells sorted from blood, taken in a trial of the OX40 agonist ivuxolimab. The rearrangement uses TRBV7-2 and TRBJ1-6; 10 nucleotides line up with TRBD1. The sequence came from an adult with an advanced solid tumor such as melanoma, head and neck, liver or kidney cancer. CDR3 DNA: TGTGCCAGCAGCACCCGACAGGGGGCGGGTTCACCCCTCCACTTT. Protein: CASSTRQGAGSPLHF. The full variable domain, its missing parts supplied by reference TRBV7-2 and TRBJ1-6, is GAGVSQSPSNKVTEKGKDVELRCDPISGHTALYWYRQSLGQGLEFLIYFQGNSAPDKSGLPSDRFSAERTGGSVSTLTIQRTQQEDSAVYLCASSTRQGAGSPLHFGNGTRLTVT.